This entry lists 3 T cell receptor beta chains sequenced from one sample in a study of blood T cell repertoires in COVID-19. Sequencing used immunoSEQ multiplex PCR; TCRdb keeps in-frame clones, though not all of them. The table shows fewer than 180,000 clones, with 80% to 90% occurring only once. The specimen sequenced was peripheral blood. All receptors come from a man aged 70-80 years with acute or convalescent COVID-19.

This sequence joins TRBV18 and TRBJ2-1, with 10 bases identical to TRBD2. V lost 0 bases, J lost 10 bases, and 0 bases stayed unmatched. The CDR3 loop spans 13 amino acids. Germline V gives CDR1 KGHSH, CDR2 LQKENI. CDR3 sequence reads: CASSPPTSGEQFF. For the CDR3, the DNA is TGTGCCAGCTCACCACCGACTAGCGGGGAGCAGTTCTTC.

The rearrangement joins TRBV28 to TRBJ1-1; 7 bases fit TRBD1. This CDR3 comprises 15 residues. Germline V CDR1 and CDR2: MDHEN, SYDVKM. Trimming removed 5 bases from V and 0 bases from J; junction bases left unmatched: 6. The CDR3, as DNA: TGTGCCAGCAGTGTTACAGGGGTCGTGAACACTGAAGCTTTCTTT. Protein: CASSVTGVVNTEAFF. Looking up the rest from reference TRBV28 and TRBJ1-1 gives the full variable domain: DVKVTQSSRYLVKRTGEKVFLECVQDMDHENMFWYRQDPGLGLRLIYFSYDVKMKEKGDIPEGYSVSREKKERFSLILESASTNQTSMYLCASSVTGVVNTEAFFGQGTRLTVV.

J is TRBJ2-3 and V is TRBV9; TRBD2 agrees at 9 bases. With 4 bases clipped from V and 1 base from J, the junction kept 7 bases outside the gene matches. Germline V lookup: CDR1 SGDLS, CDR2 YYNGEE. The CDR3 extends over 16 amino acids. Written as DNA, the CDR3 is TGTGCCAGCAGCCCCATAGCGGGAGAGGGCACAGATACGCAGTATTTT. This translates into CASSPIAGEGTDTQYF.